The rows below give T cell receptor beta chains drawn from one sample of a study of T cell clonotyping in hematopoietic cell transplantation. Sequenced by immunoSEQ multiplex PCR; TCRdb stores in-frame clones only, minus some. The sample has tens of thousands of clones; roughly 96% are singletons. Sample: peripheral blood mononuclear cells. The receptors derive from a man aged 25 to 40 in good health. Some clones in this sample may be carry-over from other donors' samples. The CDR3 runs from the conserved cysteine through the conserved F or W. The D gene is left open where the match is weak. The listing skips clone size in some rows; elsewhere it reads once, few, many or a size class.

size: .; J: TRBJ2-2; V: TRBV11-2; D: .; DNA: TGTGCCAGCAGCCGAGGGTTCGGCGCGAACACCGGGGAGCTGTTTTTT; CDR3: CASSRGFGANTGELFF
size: .; J: TRBJ1-1; V: TRBV15; D: .; DNA: TGTGCCACCAGCAGAGATCCCCCAGGGAAGACTGAAGCTTTCTTT; CDR3: CATSRDPPGKTEAFF
size: .; J: TRBJ1-1; V: TRBV5-5; D: .; DNA: TGTGCCAGCAGCTTGTGGAACACTGAAGCTTTCTTT; CDR3: CASSLWNTEAFF
size: .; J: TRBJ2-2; V: TRBV7-3; D: .; DNA: TGTGCCAGCAGCCCCCAGCGGGCGAACACCGGGGAGCTGTTTTTT; CDR3: CASSPQRANTGELFF
size: .; J: TRBJ1-2; V: TRBV29-1; D: .; DNA: TGCAGCGACAGCGAGGGGGAGGGGTATGGCTACACCTTC; CDR3: CSDSEGEGYGYTF
size: .; J: TRBJ2-1; V: TRBV30; D: .; DNA: TGTGCCTGGAGTGTGCGTAGGAGCTCCTACAATGAGCAGTTCTTC; CDR3: CAWSVRRSSYNEQFF
size: .; J: TRBJ1-2; V: TRBV19; D: .; DNA: TGTGCCAGTAGTCAGAATCTCGTGAGGGGCTATGGCTACACCTTC; CDR3: CASSQNLVRGYGYTF
size: once; J: TRBJ1-1; V: TRBV6-1; D: .; DNA: TGTGCCAGCAGTGAATCCGGCCCTGGGGGCACTGAAGCTTTCTTT; CDR3: CASSESGPGGTEAFF
size: .; J: TRBJ2-1; V: TRBV19; D: .; DNA: TGTGCCAGTAGGCCGGACGGAGGGGGCTCCTACAATGAGCAGTTCTTC; CDR3: CASRPDGGGSYNEQFF
size: .; J: TRBJ1-1; V: TRBV20-1; D: .; DNA: TGCAGTGCCGGGGAGGCAGCTTTCTTT; CDR3: CSAGEAAFF
size: few; J: TRBJ2-5; V: TRBV9; D: .; DNA: TGTGCCAGCAGCCCCAGTATACAAGAGACCCAGTACTTC; CDR3: CASSPSIQETQYF
size: .; J: TRBJ1-1; V: TRBV11-2; D: .; DNA: TGTGCCAGCAGCTCGGAGACTGAAGCTTTCTTT; CDR3: CASSSETEAFF
size: once; J: TRBJ2-7; V: TRBV5-1; D: .; DNA: TGCGCCAGCAGCCCCGGGATTCACGGGTACGAGCAGTACTTC; CDR3: CASSPGIHGYEQYF
size: .; J: TRBJ2-1; V: TRBV11-3; D: .; DNA: TGTGCCAGCAGCTTAGCAGTCCACAATGAGCAGTTCTTC; CDR3: CASSLAVHNEQFF
size: .; J: TRBJ2-3; V: TRBV6-1; D: TRBD1; DNA: TGTGCCAGCAGGACAGGACAGGGCCCAGATACGCAGTATTTT; CDR3: CASRTGQGPDTQYF
size: .; J: TRBJ2-1; V: TRBV6-1; D: .; DNA: TGTGCCAGCAGTGAATACAGGGTAGGAGCCAATGAGCAGTTCTTC; CDR3: CASSEYRVGANEQFF
size: .; J: TRBJ1-6; V: TRBV7-9; D: .; DNA: TGTGCCAGCAGCTTAGATTCTCTTGGAAATTCACCCCTCCACTTT; CDR3: CASSLDSLGNSPLHF
size: .; J: TRBJ1-3; V: TRBV6-6; D: .; DNA: TGTGCCAGCAGTCCGACAGGTCCCATATATTTT; CDR3: CASSPTGPIYF
size: .; J: TRBJ2-5; V: TRBV7-3; D: TRBD1; DNA: TGTGCCAGCAGCCAAACAGGGGTCCGTCAAGAGACCCAGTACTTC; CDR3: CASSQTGVRQETQYF
size: few; J: TRBJ2-5; V: TRBV7-2; D: TRBD2; DNA: TGTGCCAGCAGCCCCGCCCCTAGCGGCCAAGAGACCCAGTACTTC; CDR3: CASSPAPSGQETQYF
size: .; J: TRBJ2-5; V: TRBV7-3; D: .; DNA: TGTGCCAGCAGCATGACCGGGGGCGGCGGGCAAGAGACCCAGTACTTC; CDR3: CASSMTGGGGQETQYF
size: .; J: TRBJ1-2; V: TRBV5-1; D: TRBD1; DNA: TGCGCCAGCAGCTTTACAGGGGCTAACAACTATGGCTACACCTTC; CDR3: CASSFTGANNYGYTF
size: .; J: TRBJ1-5; V: TRBV27; D: .; DNA: TGTGCCAGCAGTTTACGACGGGGAGCTTATCAGCCCCAGCATTTT; CDR3: CASSLRRGAYQPQHF
size: once; J: TRBJ1-5; V: TRBV6-5; D: .; DNA: TGTGCCAGCAGCCACCGGGACCGAGATCAGCCCCAGCATTTT; CDR3: CASSHRDRDQPQHF
size: .; J: TRBJ1-2; V: TRBV6-6; D: TRBD1; DNA: TGTGCCAGCAGTTACTCGGACAGGGTTTATGGCTACACCTTC; CDR3: CASSYSDRVYGYTF
size: .; J: TRBJ1-1; V: TRBV11-3; D: .; DNA: TGTGCCAGCAGCTTAATGAGCAGCATGAACACTGAAGCTTTCTTT; CDR3: CASSLMSSMNTEAFF
size: .; J: TRBJ1-2; V: TRBV19; D: .; DNA: TGTGCCAGTACTACTATTAGTTCAGGGGTTTTCTATGGCTACACCTTC; CDR3: CASTTISSGVFYGYTF
size: once; J: TRBJ2-7; V: TRBV4-1; D: .; DNA: TGCGCCAGCAGCCAAGTTACCAACTACGAGCAGTACTTC; CDR3: CASSQVTNYEQYF
size: .; J: TRBJ2-1; V: TRBV9; D: TRBD2; DNA: TGTGCCAGCAGCCCTTTACTAGCGCCTAGCTCCTACAATGAGCAGTTCTTC; CDR3: CASSPLLAPSSYNEQFF
size: .; J: TRBJ2-7; V: TRBV7-2; D: TRBD2; DNA: TGTGCCAGCAGCTTTTATAGCGGGAGGGCAACCTCTAGCTCCTACGAGCAGTACTTC; CDR3: CASSFYSGRATSSSYEQYF
size: .; J: TRBJ2-1; V: TRBV4-2; D: TRBD2; DNA: TGTGCCAGCAGCCAAGGTGGTAGCGGGAGCCACAATGAGCAGTTCTTC; CDR3: CASSQGGSGSHNEQFF
size: .; J: TRBJ2-5; V: TRBV29-1; D: .; DNA: TGCAGCGTTGAAGAGGTAGCGCAAGAGACCCAGTACTTC; CDR3: CSVEEVAQETQYF
size: .; J: TRBJ2-3; V: TRBV6-4; D: TRBD2; DNA: TGTGCCAGCAGTGACTCGGCGGGGGGGAACACAGATACGCAGTATTTT; CDR3: CASSDSAGGNTDTQYF
size: .; J: TRBJ1-5; V: TRBV7-3; D: .; DNA: TGTGCCAGCAGCTCGAATGGGGGGGGCAGTCAGCCCCAGCATTTT; CDR3: CASSSNGGGSQPQHF
size: .; J: TRBJ2-6; V: TRBV6-4; D: .; DNA: TGTGCCAGCAGTGACTCGAGTAGTCAGGGTTCTGGGGCCAACGTCCTGACTTTC; CDR3: CASSDSSSQGSGANVLTF
size: .; J: TRBJ1-1; V: TRBV30; D: .; DNA: TGTGCCTGGAGTGACAGACAGTCCGTCTATTCCGAAGCTTTCTTT; CDR3: CAWSDRQSVYSEAFF
size: .; J: TRBJ1-4; V: TRBV5-1; D: .; DNA: TGCGCCAGCTCTCAAGGACCCAATGAAAAACTGTTTTTT; CDR3: CASSQGPNEKLFF
size: .; J: TRBJ2-1; V: TRBV5-1; D: .; DNA: TGCGCCAGCAGCTTGGGGGGAGCCTCCTACAATGAGCAGTTCTTC; CDR3: CASSLGGASYNEQFF
size: .; J: TRBJ2-5; V: TRBV19; D: TRBD2; DNA: TGTGCCAGTAGTATAACTAGCGGGGTACAAGAGACCCAGTACTTC; CDR3: CASSITSGVQETQYF
size: .; J: TRBJ2-7; V: TRBV19; D: .; DNA: TGTGCCAGTAGTATATGGGCCCCAACCTACGAGCAGTACTTC; CDR3: CASSIWAPTYEQYF
size: .; J: TRBJ2-1; V: TRBV29-1; D: TRBD2; DNA: TGCAGCGTGGCGGGAGGCGAGCAGTTCTTC; CDR3: CSVAGGEQFF